A single T cell receptor (beta chain) is shown here with its context. Documented time point: peripheral blood 6 weeks after treatment start. The data were obtained in a study of PD-L1 blockade in urothelial cancer. At the level of the study: The authors examined blood 3 weeks (second dose) and 6 weeks after treatment start. When blood samples were assessed, the median T cell count was some 130,000.

Assay: immunoSEQ multiplex PCR; the TCRdb copy retains only in-frame clones and omits some. The sample consists of more than 60,000 clones, almost 90% of them appearing once. Germline V gives CDR1 SGDLS, CDR2 YYNGEE. The CDR3 is made up of 14 amino acids. V dropped 4 bases and J dropped 6 bases, with 13 bases sitting between them. The TCR comes from a man in his 60s with urothelial cancer. V gene TRBV9 combines with J gene TRBJ1-4; the D gene is possibly TRBD1 (5 bases). The sample was PBMCs, taken around atezolizumab (anti-PD-L1) treatment. The CDR3 DNA is TGTGCCAGCAGCCCTGGGGGAGGCTATGAAAAACTGTTTTTT. This translates into CASSPGGGYEKLFF.